Listed below are T cell receptor beta chains from one sample, sequenced in a study of shared clonotypes between healthy human individuals. The assay was immunoSEQ multiplex PCR, and TCRdb's table has in-frame clones only and misses some. Here the sample spans over a million clones, 95% to 97% being singletons. The specimen sequenced was naive CD4+ T cells sorted from blood. Receptors originate from a man aged 30 to 39 in good health. The CDR3 runs from the conserved cysteine through the conserved F or W. Each record gives: J gene, D gene, clone size, V gene, CDR3 protein, CDR3 DNA. A D gene is named only where the DNA matches it firmly. Only part of the rows carry a size: once, few, many, or a class if the clone is expanded.

j_call: TRBJ2-7; d_call: -; clone_size: -; v_call: TRBV9; cdr3_aa: CASSEVAEPYEQYF; cdr3_nt: TGTGCCAGCAGCGAGGTAGCGGAACCCTACGAGCAGTACTTC
j_call: TRBJ2-7; d_call: -; clone_size: -; v_call: TRBV28; cdr3_aa: CASSFAGTGSYEQYF; cdr3_nt: TGTGCCAGCAGTTTCGCGGGGACGGGCTCCTACGAGCAGTACTTC
j_call: TRBJ2-7; d_call: TRBD1; clone_size: -; v_call: TRBV27; cdr3_aa: CASRAYWDRTTYEQYF; cdr3_nt: TGTGCCAGCAGAGCATACTGGGACAGGACAACCTACGAGCAGTACTTC
j_call: TRBJ2-3; d_call: TRBD2; clone_size: -; v_call: TRBV5-1; cdr3_aa: CASSLGLAGDLDTQYF; cdr3_nt: TGCGCCAGCAGCTTGGGACTAGCGGGAGACCTAGATACGCAGTATTTT
j_call: TRBJ2-7; d_call: -; clone_size: -; v_call: TRBV19; cdr3_aa: CASSSRQETEQYF; cdr3_nt: TGTGCCAGTAGTTCCAGACAGGAGACCGAGCAGTACTTC
j_call: TRBJ2-7; d_call: -; clone_size: -; v_call: TRBV5-6; cdr3_aa: CASNPWWRLREQYF; cdr3_nt: TGTGCCAGCAACCCCTGGTGGAGGCTAAGGGAGCAGTACTTC
j_call: TRBJ2-7; d_call: -; clone_size: -; v_call: TRBV10-3; cdr3_aa: CAISADMFEQYF; cdr3_nt: TGTGCCATCAGTGCCGACATGTTCGAGCAGTACTTC
j_call: TRBJ1-2; d_call: -; clone_size: -; v_call: TRBV5-1; cdr3_aa: CASSLDWGGDGYTF; cdr3_nt: TGCGCCAGCAGCTTGGACTGGGGAGGGGATGGCTACACCTTC
j_call: TRBJ2-2; d_call: TRBD1; clone_size: -; v_call: TRBV23-1; cdr3_aa: CASSYRDRDLGELFF; cdr3_nt: TGCGCCAGCAGTTACCGGGACAGGGACCTTGGGGAGCTGTTTTTT
j_call: TRBJ2-7; d_call: TRBD1; clone_size: -; v_call: TRBV5-1; cdr3_aa: CASSLGRTGGDEQYF; cdr3_nt: TGCGCCAGCAGCTTGGGTCGGACAGGGGGGGACGAGCAGTACTTC
j_call: TRBJ1-5; d_call: TRBD1; clone_size: -; v_call: TRBV28; cdr3_aa: CASNTRTGGNQPQHF; cdr3_nt: TGTGCCAGCAATACTCGGACAGGAGGCAATCAGCCCCAGCATTTT
j_call: TRBJ1-1; d_call: -; clone_size: -; v_call: TRBV5-1; cdr3_aa: CASSLDLPVGNTNTEAFF; cdr3_nt: TGCGCCAGCAGCTTGGATTTACCGGTAGGGAATACAAACACTGAAGCTTTCTTT
j_call: TRBJ1-1; d_call: -; clone_size: -; v_call: TRBV5-1; cdr3_aa: CASSLGPNTEAFF; cdr3_nt: TGCGCCAGCAGCTTGGGTCCGAACACTGAAGCTTTCTTT
j_call: TRBJ2-7; d_call: -; clone_size: once; v_call: TRBV25-1; cdr3_aa: CASSEYRQGSSYEQYF; cdr3_nt: TGTGCCAGCAGTGAATATAGGCAGGGGAGCTCCTACGAGCAGTACTTC
j_call: TRBJ2-7; d_call: -; clone_size: -; v_call: TRBV28; cdr3_aa: CASSLDRTQAYEQYF; cdr3_nt: TGTGCCAGCAGTCTAGACAGGACCCAAGCCTACGAGCAGTACTTC
j_call: TRBJ2-1; d_call: TRBD1; clone_size: -; v_call: TRBV5-1; cdr3_aa: CASSLRTGGHNEQFF; cdr3_nt: TGCGCCAGCAGCTTAAGGACAGGGGGCCACAATGAGCAGTTCTTC
j_call: TRBJ2-2; d_call: TRBD1; clone_size: -; v_call: TRBV5-8; cdr3_aa: CASSRDRGRSTGELFF; cdr3_nt: TGTGCCAGCAGCCGGGACAGGGGGCGAAGCACCGGGGAGCTGTTTTTT
j_call: TRBJ2-3; d_call: -; clone_size: once; v_call: TRBV19; cdr3_aa: CASSTSHRTAGTQYF; cdr3_nt: TGTGCCAGTAGTACCTCACACAGGACGGCCGGTACGCAGTATTTT
j_call: TRBJ1-2; d_call: -; clone_size: -; v_call: TRBV25-1; cdr3_aa: CASSPSRGASNYGYTF; cdr3_nt: TGTGCCAGCAGCCCCAGTCGGGGGGCGTCTAACTATGGCTACACCTTC
j_call: TRBJ1-5; d_call: -; clone_size: -; v_call: TRBV4-1; cdr3_aa: CASSNQGPRGGNQPQHF; cdr3_nt: TGCGCCAGCAGCAACCAGGGGCCCCGGGGGGGCAATCAGCCCCAGCATTTT
j_call: TRBJ1-2; d_call: -; clone_size: once; v_call: TRBV7-8; cdr3_aa: CASRRGGGQSYGYTF; cdr3_nt: TGTGCCAGCAGGCGTGGGGGTGGACAGTCCTATGGCTACACCTTC
j_call: TRBJ1-4; d_call: TRBD1; clone_size: -; v_call: TRBV30; cdr3_aa: CAWSVYRGPLRRLFF; cdr3_nt: TGTGCCTGGAGTGTCTACAGGGGGCCTTTAAGACGACTGTTTTTT
j_call: TRBJ1-1; d_call: -; clone_size: -; v_call: TRBV9; cdr3_aa: CASSVQGEMNTEAFF; cdr3_nt: TGTGCCAGCAGCGTCCAGGGTGAGATGAACACTGAAGCTTTCTTT
j_call: TRBJ2-2; d_call: TRBD1; clone_size: -; v_call: TRBV9; cdr3_aa: CASSARQGATGELFF; cdr3_nt: TGTGCCAGCAGCGCCCGACAGGGGGCAACCGGGGAGCTGTTTTTT
j_call: TRBJ2-7; d_call: TRBD1; clone_size: -; v_call: TRBV7-2; cdr3_aa: CASSLLVGQGAGEQYF; cdr3_nt: TGTGCCAGCAGTTTGTTAGTGGGACAGGGGGCTGGCGAGCAGTACTTC
j_call: TRBJ2-3; d_call: -; clone_size: -; v_call: TRBV9; cdr3_aa: CASSPAREDTQYF; cdr3_nt: TGTGCCAGCAGCCCCGCCAGGGAAGATACGCAGTATTTT
j_call: TRBJ2-1; d_call: -; clone_size: -; v_call: TRBV28; cdr3_aa: CASSLSGFNEQFF; cdr3_nt: TGTGCCAGCAGTTTAAGCGGGTTCAATGAGCAGTTCTTC
j_call: TRBJ2-5; d_call: -; clone_size: -; v_call: TRBV5-1; cdr3_aa: CASSLGGARETQYF; cdr3_nt: TGCGCCAGCAGCTTGGGTGGAGCTCGGGAGACCCAGTACTTC
j_call: TRBJ2-5; d_call: -; clone_size: -; v_call: TRBV6-5; cdr3_aa: CASSYSETGTETQYF; cdr3_nt: TGTGCCAGCAGTTACTCAGAGACAGGAACAGAGACCCAGTACTTC
j_call: TRBJ2-3; d_call: TRBD2; clone_size: -; v_call: TRBV5-1; cdr3_aa: CASSSIGLAGGFTQYF; cdr3_nt: TGCGCCAGCAGCTCCATAGGACTAGCGGGTGGGTTTACGCAGTATTTT
j_call: TRBJ2-1; d_call: -; clone_size: -; v_call: TRBV5-1; cdr3_aa: CASSLETREAEQFF; cdr3_nt: TGCGCCAGCAGCTTGGAGACTAGGGAGGCTGAGCAGTTCTTC
j_call: TRBJ1-5; d_call: TRBD1; clone_size: -; v_call: TRBV10-3; cdr3_aa: CAISESPTGSNQPQHF; cdr3_nt: TGTGCCATCAGTGAGTCGCCGACAGGGAGCAATCAGCCCCAGCATTTT
j_call: TRBJ2-1; d_call: TRBD2; clone_size: -; v_call: TRBV15; cdr3_aa: CATSRALAGNEQFF; cdr3_nt: TGTGCCACCAGCAGAGCCCTAGCGGGGAATGAGCAGTTCTTC
j_call: TRBJ2-7; d_call: TRBD1; clone_size: -; v_call: TRBV9; cdr3_aa: CASSVAGGKYEQYF; cdr3_nt: TGTGCCAGCAGCGTAGCAGGGGGCAAATACGAGCAGTACTTC
j_call: TRBJ2-7; d_call: TRBD2; clone_size: -; v_call: TRBV18; cdr3_aa: CASSVWLAGEYEQYF; cdr3_nt: TGTGCCAGCTCAGTGTGGTTAGCGGGAGAATACGAGCAGTACTTC
j_call: TRBJ2-1; d_call: TRBD2; clone_size: once; v_call: TRBV9; cdr3_aa: CASSVSGVDSEQFF; cdr3_nt: TGTGCCAGCAGCGTAAGCGGGGTCGATAGTGAGCAGTTCTTC
j_call: TRBJ2-7; d_call: -; clone_size: -; v_call: TRBV25-1; cdr3_aa: CASSGRHRESSYEQYF; cdr3_nt: TGTGCCAGCAGTGGCCGACATCGGGAGAGCTCCTACGAGCAGTACTTC
j_call: TRBJ2-3; d_call: TRBD2; clone_size: -; v_call: TRBV27; cdr3_aa: CASSSQTSGSVDTQYF; cdr3_nt: TGTGCCAGCAGTTCACAGACTAGCGGGAGTGTAGATACGCAGTATTTT
j_call: TRBJ1-5; d_call: TRBD1; clone_size: -; v_call: TRBV7-8; cdr3_aa: CASSAGQGGQPQHF; cdr3_nt: TGTGCCAGCAGCGCCGGACAGGGAGGTCAGCCCCAGCATTTT
j_call: TRBJ2-7; d_call: TRBD1; clone_size: -; v_call: TRBV2; cdr3_aa: CASMGDRGIKQYF; cdr3_nt: TGTGCCAGCATGGGGGACAGGGGGATAAAGCAGTACTTC